This TCR beta chain came from a study of identical twins. Study-wide results and limits: Out-of-frame alpha sequences common to twins were enriched for low generation probability.

This clonotype has just a few counts. What it binds is unknown. Among all donors, each was a healthy Caucasian. Using its own MiXCR run on the 5' RACE reads, TCRdb lists one record per CDR3 protein. The sample includes hundreds of thousands of distinct CDR3 sequences, roughly 18% of them seen just once. The same data also contributed to another study, on T cells expressing NK-cell markers.

The clonotype comes from a woman younger than 35 in good health. Sequencing input: PBMCs.

CDR3 in DNA: TGTGCCAGCAGGCCGGCCCCGGGGAATGAGCAGTTCTTC. Its translation is CASRPAPGNEQFF. The chain combines TRBV12-3 or TRBV12-4 with TRBJ2-1; possible D gene TRBD2, 5 bases. The CDR3 has 13 residues. Trimming took off 6 bases at V and 7 bases at J, with 13 bases between the two ends.